Below, 31 T cell receptor beta chains from the same sample are listed, as sequenced in a study of response to subunit inactivated influenza vaccine. TCRdb independently ran MiXCR on the RT-PCR reads; one entry per CDR3 protein. The sample shows around 540,000 distinct CDR3 sequences, 10% to 15% of them seen only once. The input for sequencing was PBMCs from blood, taken on the day of vaccination. These receptors were taken from a man aged 50 to 59 who received an inactivated influenza vaccine.

The rearrangement joins TRBV27 to TRBJ2-2, with 10 bases identical to TRBD2. After removal of 5 bases from V and 3 bases from J, the junction contained 6 bases not matched to a gene. CDR3 length equals 16 residues. Germline CDR1 reads MNHEY; CDR2 reads SMNVEV (reference sequence). This chain's CDR3 is CASSPLAGADTGELFF. The CDR3 region has the DNA TGTGCCAGCAGTCCGCTAGCGGGAGCGGACACCGGGGAGCTGTTTTTT.

CDR3 in amino acids: CASSPGTGTGTTGELFF. In DNA, the CDR3 is TGTGCCAGCTCACCGGGGACCGGGACAGGTACCACCGGGGAGCTGTTTTTT. The rearrangement joins TRBV18 to TRBJ2-2; 8 nucleotides align to TRBD1. From germline, CDR1 is KGHSH and CDR2 LQKENI. The J segment lost 4 bases and the V segment lost 3 bases, leaving 10 bases of the junction unmatched. The CDR3 is 17 amino acids.

The table lists this clonotype with many counts. This chain links TRBV6-2 or TRBV6-3 with TRBJ2-3; maybe TRBD1 (6 bases). This CDR3 has 18 residues. With 0 bases removed from V and 10 bases from J, the gap between germline ends came to 26 bases. The V gene's germline CDR1 is MNHEY and CDR2 SVGEGT. The CDR3 region is CASSYSIGAGTRGKAQYF. CDR3 DNA: TGTGCCAGCAGTTACTCGATAGGAGCCGGGACAAGGGGGAAGGCGCAGTATTTT.

The CDR3 DNA sequence: TGTGCCACCAGTGACGCGACAAGGGAGCAGTTCTTC. Its protein product is CATSDATREQFF. V and J are TRBV24-1 and TRBJ2-1; D is unresolved. Trimming took 4 bases from V and 10 from J, leaving 10 bases between them. Germline CDR1 reads KGHDR; CDR2 reads SFDVKD. The CDR3 consists of 12 residues.

This clonotype occurred many times. The chain uses TRBV12-3 or TRBV12-4 and TRBJ2-1; 7 nucleotides line up with TRBD2. The CDR3 length is 16 residues. V trimming: 4 bases; J trimming: 8 bases; junction bases outside the gene matches: 14. DNA of the CDR3: TGTGCCAGCAGTTCGGGCGGGGGATTCATCCTCCATGAGCAGTTCTTC. This translates into CASSSGGGFILHEQFF.

This clonotype was found many times. V and J are TRBV4-3 and TRBJ2-3; 9 bases agree with TRBD1. From germline, CDR1 is LGHNA and CDR2 YSLEER. The V gene end was trimmed by 3 bases and the J gene end by 5 bases; junction bases not matched to a gene: 6. The CDR3 spans 15 residues. CDR3 region: CASSHDRGWGDTQYF. The CDR3 DNA sequence: TGCGCCAGCAGCCATGACAGGGGGTGGGGAGATACGCAGTATTTT.

The V call is TRBV3-1, the J call TRBJ1-1, with D tentatively TRBD1 (6 bases). V was shortened by 8 bases and J by 5 bases, with 15 bases between the two germline ends. The CDR3 covers 13 residues. CDR1 is LGHDT and CDR2 is YNNKEL in the germline V gene (reference sequence). The CDR3 here is CASHAGGSTEAFF. The CDR3 DNA sequence: TGTGCCAGCCATGCGGGGGGCTCGACTGAAGCTTTCTTT.

This clonotype has a handful of counts. The chain joins TRBV7-2 to TRBJ2-7; possible D gene TRBD1, 5 bases. V shed 0 bases and J shed 3 bases, with 9 bases lying between them. Germline CDR1 and CDR2: SGHTA and FQGNSA. The CDR3 is made up of 14 amino acids. CDR3 amino acids: CASSLARDRYEQYF. DNA of the CDR3: TGTGCCAGCAGCTTAGCCAGGGATCGCTACGAGCAGTACTTC.

The V and J genes are TRBV7-8 and TRBJ2-7; TRBD1 or TRBD2 may be the D gene (6 bases each). Trimming shortened V by 2 bases and J by 7 bases, and 12 bases separated the two germline ends. The CDR3 is 13 residues long. Germline V gene sequence: CDR1 SGHVS, CDR2 FQNEAQ. In DNA form, the CDR3 reads TGTGCCAGCAGCTTACAGGGGAGGATAGAGCAGTACTTC. Encoded protein: CASSLQGRIEQYF.

The chain recombines TRBV4-3 with TRBJ2-1; TRBD2 might be the D (7 bases). Per the germline V gene, CDR1 is LGHNA and CDR2 is YSLEER. CDR3 length: 17 amino acids. V lost 1 base, J lost 4 bases, and 17 bases lay in between. The CDR3 protein is CASSQGPGGQGYNEQFF. DNA for the CDR3: TGCGCCAGCAGCCAAGGCCCGGGGGGCCAAGGATACAATGAGCAGTTCTTC.

This clonotype has more than one count but fewer than ten. This chain joins TRBV14 and TRBJ2-7, with D possibly matching TRBD1 (5 bases). CDR1 is SGHDN, CDR2 FVKESK, per germline. V was shortened by 0 bases and J by 3 bases, with 9 bases between the two germline ends. The CDR3 sequence is 14 residues long. CDR3 protein: CASSQDSGIYEQYF. The DNA of the CDR3 is TGTGCCAGCAGCCAAGATTCAGGGATCTACGAGCAGTACTTC.

The chain joins TRBV7-3 to TRBJ2-1, with TRBD2 matching 9 bases. In germline, CDR1 is SGHTA, CDR2 FQGTGA. J lost 3 bases, V lost 5 bases, and 11 bases had no gene match. The CDR3 is 17 residues long. The CDR3 loop is CASSPTLAGVDYNEQFF. Here the CDR3 DNA reads TGTGCCAGCAGCCCGACCTTAGCGGGAGTGGACTACAATGAGCAGTTCTTC.

This clonotype was recorded a few times. V usage is TRBV4-1 and J usage is TRBJ2-5; maybe TRBD2 (5 bases). V was pared by 1 base and J by 0 bases, with 9 bases between. This CDR3 spans 15 amino acids. Looked up from germline, CDR1 is MGHRA and CDR2 is YSYEKL. The chain's CDR3 is CASSQGEGDQETQYF. CDR3 nucleotides: TGCGCCAGCAGCCAAGGAGAGGGAGACCAAGAGACCCAGTACTTC.

The CDR3: CASRTGVGETQYF. The CDR3, as DNA: TGTGCCAGCAGAACAGGGGTCGGGGAGACCCAGTACTTC. The rearrangement joins TRBV5-6 to TRBJ2-5, with 7 bases matching TRBD1. This CDR3 region has 13 residues. Germline values: CDR1 SGHDT, CDR2 YYEEEE. Trimming removed 5 bases from V and 5 bases from J; junction bases left unmatched: 6.

This chain joins TRBV6-2 or TRBV6-3 and TRBJ1-5; maybe TRBD1 (5 bases). Looked up from germline, CDR1 is MNHEY and CDR2 is SVGEGT. The CDR3 loop spans 14 amino acids. Trimming pared 2 bases from V and 6 bases from J, leaving 11 bases between. Here the CDR3 DNA reads TGTGCCAGCAGTTACATAAGGGGCCTTCAGCCCCAGCATTTT. The encoded protein is CASSYIRGLQPQHF.

The rearrangement uses TRBV29-1 and TRBJ1-1; D unresolved. The CDR3 contains 12 residues. CDR1 SQVTM and CDR2 ANQGSEA come from the germline V gene. V shed 3 bases and J shed 4 bases, with 9 bases lying between them. The CDR3 DNA reads TGCAGCGTTGAGGAGTCGGGCACTGAAGCTTTCTTT. It specifies CSVEESGTEAFF.

The chain has TRBV24-1 and TRBJ2-5, with TRBD1 identical over 7 bases. The V segment lost 3 bases and the J segment 5 bases; nucleotides outside the gene matches: 8. Looked up from germline, CDR1 is KGHDR and CDR2 is SFDVKD. This CDR3 is built from 15 residues. CDR3: CATSDITDREETQYF. As DNA, the CDR3 is TGTGCCACCAGTGATATCACTGACAGGGAGGAGACCCAGTACTTC.

This clonotype was observed a handful of times. The chain has TRBV7-2 and TRBJ2-3, with D uncertain. This CDR3 has 12 amino acids. In germline, CDR1 is SGHTA, CDR2 FQGNSA. The V end lost 5 bases, the J end lost 7 bases, and 10 bases lay between the germline ends. The DNA of the CDR3 is TGTGCCAGCAGCATGGCTTTTAATACGCAGTATTTT. The encoded protein is CASSMAFNTQYF. The full variable domain, its missing parts supplied by reference TRBV7-2 and TRBJ2-3, is GAGVSQSPSNKVTEKGKDVELRCDPISGHTALYWYRQSLGQGLEFLIYFQGNSAPDKSGLPSDRFSAERTGGSVSTLTIQRTQQEDSAVYLCASSMAFNTQYFGPGTRLTVL.

This clonotype has at least ten counts. The chain links TRBV12-3 or TRBV12-4 to TRBJ2-5; D may be TRBD1 or TRBD2 (5 bases each). Trimming left V 6 bases short and J 3 bases short, with 8 bases between. The CDR3 is 12 amino acids. The CDR3 is CASSLGEETQYF. The DNA of the CDR3 is TGTGCCAGCAGCCTGGGGGAAGAGACCCAGTACTTC.

This clonotype was counted only a few times. The chain joins TRBV12-3 or TRBV12-4 to TRBJ2-6; D may be TRBD1 (6 bases). The CDR3 consists of 17 residues. The ends were cut back, 6 bases at V and 5 bases at J, with 20 bases in the middle. CDR3: CASSPTGQGERANVLTF. The CDR3 bases are TGTGCCAGCAGCCCAACGGGACAAGGGGAACGGGCCAACGTCCTGACTTTC.

The rearrangement uses TRBV7-2 and TRBJ1-5; TRBD1 might be the D (6 bases). Trimming removed 5 bases from V and 0 bases from J, with 8 bases in between. CDR1 is SGHTA and CDR2 is FQGNSA in the germline V gene. The CDR3 is 14 amino acids. CDR3 region: CASSRDNSNQPQHF. DNA for the CDR3: TGTGCCAGCAGCCGGGACAATAGCAATCAGCCCCAGCATTTT.

The rearrangement links TRBV3-1 to TRBJ2-7, with 10 bases matching TRBD2. With V trimmed by 1 base and J by 0 bases, 3 bases remained unmatched. CDR1 is LGHDT and CDR2 is YNNKEL in the germline V gene (reference sequence). The CDR3 has 16 residues. CDR3 bases: TGTGCCAGCAGCCAAGGGACTAGCGGAATCTCCTACGAGCAGTACTTC. It codes for CASSQGTSGISYEQYF.

Of note for this clonotype: Given a much more abundant clone one base away, this may be a read error. The V gene is TRBV6-2 or TRBV6-3, the J gene TRBJ2-2, with 9 bases identical to TRBD1. This CDR3 contains 18 residues. From germline, CDR1 is MNHEY and CDR2 SVGEGT. The CDR3 region is CASGYSRTGASNTGELFF. Here the CDR3 DNA reads TGTGCCAGCGGTTACTCGAGGACAGGGGCCTCTAACACCGGGGAGCTGTTTTTT.

This clonotype was counted many times. The chain has TRBV30 and TRBJ2-1; 7 nucleotides line up with TRBD2. The germline gives CDR1 GTSNPN, CDR2 SVGIG (reference sequence). CDR3 length: 16 residues. The J segment lost 5 bases and the V segment lost 2 bases, leaving 12 bases of the junction unmatched. The DNA for the CDR3 is TGTGCCTGGAGTCCCTACGTGACTAGCCCCCACAATGAGCAGTTCTTC. Translation gives CAWSPYVTSPHNEQFF.

This clonotype has only a few counts. This chain joins TRBV4-1 and TRBJ2-7, with 12 bases identical to TRBD1. The CDR3 runs 16 residues. Germline V gene sequence: CDR1 MGHRA, CDR2 YSYEKL. V was pared by 1 base and J by 7 bases, with 8 bases of the junction left unmatched. The CDR3 coding sequence is TGCGCCAGCAGCCAAGTACCGGGACAGGGGGCGGGTGAGCAGTACTTC. Translated, it gives CASSQVPGQGAGEQYF.

A few counts support this clonotype. The J gene is TRBJ2-2, the V gene TRBV5-1; maybe TRBD2 (7 bases). CDR3 length: 15 residues. V was pared by 0 bases and J by 7 bases, with 13 bases between. The germline V gene encodes CDR1 SGHRS and CDR2 YFSETQ. DNA for the CDR3: TGCGCCAGCAGCTTGGACGGGGGGCAGGTCGGGGAGCTGTTTTTT. The encoded protein is CASSLDGGQVGELFF.

There are a few counts of this clonotype. The chain is built from TRBV4-1 and TRBJ1-1; no firm D call. V was cut by 1 base and J by 3 bases, with 9 bases left in between. The CDR3 totals 14 residues. Looked up from germline, CDR1 is MGHRA and CDR2 is YSYEKL. CDR3 coding DNA: TGCGCCAGCAGCCAAGCCCCCCACGACACTGAAGCTTTCTTT. Its translation: CASSQAPHDTEAFF.

This clonotype came up many times. The J gene is TRBJ2-3, the V gene TRBV7-6; no clear D. This CDR3 is 13 amino acids long. Trimming removed 3 bases from V and 5 bases from J, with 9 bases in between. Germline CDR1 is SGHVS and CDR2 is FNYEAQ. The CDR3 nucleotides are TGTGCCAGCAGCTTGCTGGGGATAGATACGCAGTATTTT. Its translation: CASSLLGIDTQYF.

This clonotype was observed many times. This chain links TRBV7-9 with TRBJ2-1; 9 nucleotides align to TRBD2. The CDR3 is 14 residues long. Germline CDR1 is SEHNR and CDR2 is FQNEAQ (reference sequence). Unmatched junction bases numbered 9, after V lost 7 bases and J lost 8 bases. The CDR3 protein is CASTIAGVVDEQFF. CDR3 bases: TGTGCCAGCACCATAGCGGGAGTTGTCGATGAGCAGTTCTTC.

This clonotype was observed a handful of times. The V and J genes are TRBV27 and TRBJ2-5; 9 positions agree with TRBD1. CDR3 length: 16 amino acids. Germline V gives CDR1 MNHEY, CDR2 SMNVEV (reference sequence). J gave up 8 bases and V 0 bases, and 10 bases lay outside the gene matches. The CDR3 DNA reads TGTGCCAGCAGTTTATCATCGGGACAGGGTGCGACCACCCAGTACTTC. This sequence encodes CASSLSSGQGATTQYF.

The rearrangement joins TRBV7-2 to TRBJ1-6; no clear D gene. The CDR3 length is 14 residues. Germline loops: CDR1 SGHTA, CDR2 FQGNSA. Trimming removed 2 bases from V and 6 bases from J, with 8 bases in between. The CDR3 nucleotides read TGTGCCAGCAGCTTAACCTGGGGTAATTCACCCCTCCACTTT. It yields the protein CASSLTWGNSPLHF.